The subject of this entry is one T cell receptor (beta chain). Sequencing used immunoSEQ multiplex PCR; TCRdb keeps in-frame clones, though not all of them. This sample has 200,000 to 250,000 clones; around 87% occur once, and the top ten carry about 1.5%. The data were taken from a study of blood T cell repertoires in COVID-19. This CDR3 spans 14 amino acids. V was pared by 9 bases and J by 0 bases, with 1 base of the junction left unmatched. In germline, CDR1 is SNHLY, CDR2 FYNNEI. This TCR derives from a woman aged 45-60 years who had recovered from COVID-19. Sequencing input: PBMCs or T cells enriched from blood (not recorded which). The gene calls are TRBV2 and TRBJ2-7; 14 bases agree with TRBD2. The CDR3 sequence: CASGLAGGSYEQYF. The CDR3, as DNA: TGTGCCAGTGGACTAGCGGGAGGCTCCTACGAGCAGTACTTC.